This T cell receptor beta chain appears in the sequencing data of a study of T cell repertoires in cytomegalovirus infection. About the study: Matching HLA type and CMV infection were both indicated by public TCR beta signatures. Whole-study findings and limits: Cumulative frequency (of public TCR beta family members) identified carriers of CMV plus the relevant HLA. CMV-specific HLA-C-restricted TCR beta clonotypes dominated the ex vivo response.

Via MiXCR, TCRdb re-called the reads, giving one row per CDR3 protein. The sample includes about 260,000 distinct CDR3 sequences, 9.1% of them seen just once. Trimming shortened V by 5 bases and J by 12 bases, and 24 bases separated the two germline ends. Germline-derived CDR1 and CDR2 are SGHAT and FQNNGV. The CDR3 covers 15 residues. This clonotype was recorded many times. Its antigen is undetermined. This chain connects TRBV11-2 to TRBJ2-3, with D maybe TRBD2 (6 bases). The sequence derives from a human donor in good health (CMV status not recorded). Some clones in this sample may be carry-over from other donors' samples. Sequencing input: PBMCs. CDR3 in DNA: TGTGCCAGCAGCCTAATCGAGGTGGGGGGACGGCACCAGTATTTT. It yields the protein CASSLIEVGGRHQYF.